The sequence of this T cell receptor beta chain was determined in a study of vaccination effects on CD4 cells after COVID-19. Looking at the study overall: Participants received two doses of either the BNT162b2 or mRNA-1273 vaccine.

Repertoires were generated with immunoSEQ multiplex PCR, while TCRdb's copy carries only in-frame clones and drops some. The sample holds around 79,000 clones, roughly 72% seen once. Concerning this clone itself: The antigen is undetermined.

This CDR3 region has 16 residues. Germline trimming cut 4 bases from V and 2 bases from J; bases unmatched to any gene: 5. Germline V gives CDR1 LNHDA, CDR2 SQIVND (reference sequence). After expansion with viral peptide pools in the ViraFEST assay, antigen-specific CD4+ T cells were sequenced. Following culture for approximately ten days, CD4+ T cells were isolated. According to the study, vaccine recipients showed no prior SARS-CoV-2 infection and negative nucleocapsid antibodies. Every well housed more than 1.5 million PBMC, which grew in culture alongside around 10 IU/ml IL-2 and 10 ug/ml peptides.

V is TRBV19 and J is TRBJ2-6, with 7 bases identical to TRBD2. This TCR derives from a human donor who received a COVID-19 vaccine. The source material was CD4+ T cells from PBMCs cultured with HCoV-229E spike peptides, sampled before COVID-19 vaccination. This chain's CDR3 is CASSRGGITGANVLTF. The CDR3 coding sequence is TGTGCCAGTAGTAGGGGAGGGATCACTGGGGCCAACGTCCTGACTTTC.